This entry concerns a single TCR beta chain. Its antigen is still unknown. The CDR3 is 15 residues long. The V end lost 0 bases, the J end lost 0 bases, and 8 bases lay between the germline ends. The germline CDR1 and CDR2 sequences are MGHRA and YSYEKL. The source of the sample is a study of cytomegalovirus exposure and HLA in healthy donors. Notes on the study in general: When a later analysis was performed, an Asian-associated ancestry cluster reportedly had fewer N-insertions than the approximately 690-donor mean. A previous analysis found most TCR beta V segments productive roughly 87% or roughly 30% of the time. A few V segments could not be told apart, such as TRBV6-2 and TRBV6-3, and were left out.

Primers for the PCR totalled 60 Vbeta and 13 Jbeta. Measured with immunoSEQ multiplex PCR; TCRdb has only the in-frame clones, and not every one. The data contain approximately 170,000 clones, around 80% of them singletons. The chain recombines TRBV4-1 with TRBJ1-1, with D maybe TRBD1 (6 bases). The receptor was isolated from a woman in her forties in good health and CMV-seropositive. Input material: PBMCs. The chain's CDR3 is CASSQEQGLNTEAFF. In DNA form, the CDR3 reads TGCGCCAGCAGCCAAGAACAGGGATTGAACACTGAAGCTTTCTTT.